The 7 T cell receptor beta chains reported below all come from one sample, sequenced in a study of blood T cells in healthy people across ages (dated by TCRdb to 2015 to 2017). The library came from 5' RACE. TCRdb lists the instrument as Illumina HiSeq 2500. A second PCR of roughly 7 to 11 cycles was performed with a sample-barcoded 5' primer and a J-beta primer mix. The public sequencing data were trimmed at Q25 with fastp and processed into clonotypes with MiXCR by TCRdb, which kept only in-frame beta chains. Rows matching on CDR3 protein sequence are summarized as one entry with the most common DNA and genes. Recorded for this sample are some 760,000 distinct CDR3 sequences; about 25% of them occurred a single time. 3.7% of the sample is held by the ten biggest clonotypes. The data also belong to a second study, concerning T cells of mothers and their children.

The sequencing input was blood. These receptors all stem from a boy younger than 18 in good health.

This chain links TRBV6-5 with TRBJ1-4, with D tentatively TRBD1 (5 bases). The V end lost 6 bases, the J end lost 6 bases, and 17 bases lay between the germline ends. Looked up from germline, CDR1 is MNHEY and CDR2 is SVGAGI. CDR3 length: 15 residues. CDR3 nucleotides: TGTGCCAGCAGGGAGTACAGGACGCACCATGAAAAACTGTTTTTT. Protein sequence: CASREYRTHHEKLFF.

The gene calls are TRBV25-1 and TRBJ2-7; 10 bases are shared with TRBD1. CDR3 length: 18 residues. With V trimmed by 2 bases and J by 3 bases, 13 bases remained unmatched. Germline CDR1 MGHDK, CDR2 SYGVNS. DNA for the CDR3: TGTGCCAGCAGTGAACCCTACCGGGACAGGGGATTTAGCTACGAGCAGTACTTC. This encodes CASSEPYRDRGFSYEQYF.

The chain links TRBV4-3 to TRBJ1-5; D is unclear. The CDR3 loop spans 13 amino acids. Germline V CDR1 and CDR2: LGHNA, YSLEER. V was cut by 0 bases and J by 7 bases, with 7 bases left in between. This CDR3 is CASSQDLWQPQHF. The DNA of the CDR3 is TGCGCCAGCAGCCAAGATCTATGGCAGCCCCAGCATTTT.

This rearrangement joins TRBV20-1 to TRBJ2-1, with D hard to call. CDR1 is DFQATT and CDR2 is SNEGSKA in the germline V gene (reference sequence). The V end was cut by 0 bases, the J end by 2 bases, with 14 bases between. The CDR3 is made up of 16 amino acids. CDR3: CSARDRVNPAYNEQFF. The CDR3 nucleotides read TGCAGTGCTAGAGACCGGGTCAATCCGGCCTACAATGAGCAGTTCTTC.

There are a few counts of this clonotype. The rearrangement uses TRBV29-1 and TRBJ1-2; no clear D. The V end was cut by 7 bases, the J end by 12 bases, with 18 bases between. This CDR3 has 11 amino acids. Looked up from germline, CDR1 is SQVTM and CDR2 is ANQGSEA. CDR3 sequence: CSDKLGGAHTF. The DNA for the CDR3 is TGCAGCGATAAATTAGGAGGAGCGCACACCTTC.

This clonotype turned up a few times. CDR3 residues: CASSYLNQPQHF. The CDR3 nucleotides read TGTGCCAGCAGCTACCTCAATCAGCCCCAGCATTTT. This chain joins TRBV27 and TRBJ1-5; D unresolved. The V gene's germline CDR1 is MNHEY and CDR2 SMNVEV (reference sequence). This CDR3 region has 12 residues. Trimming left V 6 bases short and J 3 bases short, with 6 bases between.

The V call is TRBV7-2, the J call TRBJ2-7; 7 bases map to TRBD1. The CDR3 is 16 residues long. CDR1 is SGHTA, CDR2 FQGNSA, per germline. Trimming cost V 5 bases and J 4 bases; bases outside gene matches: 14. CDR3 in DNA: TGTGCCAGCAGCCCGAGCCTGACACAGGGGAAATACGAGCAGTACTTC. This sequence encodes CASSPSLTQGKYEQYF.